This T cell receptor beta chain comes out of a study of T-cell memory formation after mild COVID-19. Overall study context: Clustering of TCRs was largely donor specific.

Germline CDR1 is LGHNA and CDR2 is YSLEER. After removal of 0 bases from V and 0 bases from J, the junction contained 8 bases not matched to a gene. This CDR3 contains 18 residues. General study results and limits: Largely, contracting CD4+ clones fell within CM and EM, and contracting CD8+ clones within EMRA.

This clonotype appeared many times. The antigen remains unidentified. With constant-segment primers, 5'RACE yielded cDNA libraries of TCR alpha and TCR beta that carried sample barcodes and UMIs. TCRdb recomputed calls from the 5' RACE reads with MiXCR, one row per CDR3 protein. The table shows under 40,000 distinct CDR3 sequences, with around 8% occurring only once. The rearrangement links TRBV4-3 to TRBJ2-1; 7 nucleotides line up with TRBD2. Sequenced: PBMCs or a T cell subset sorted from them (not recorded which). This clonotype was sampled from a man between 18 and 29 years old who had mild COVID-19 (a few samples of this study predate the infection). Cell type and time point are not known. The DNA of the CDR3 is TGCGCCAGCAGCCAAGATGCAGGACTAGTTATCTCCTACAATGAGCAGTTCTTC. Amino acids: CASSQDAGLVISYNEQFF.